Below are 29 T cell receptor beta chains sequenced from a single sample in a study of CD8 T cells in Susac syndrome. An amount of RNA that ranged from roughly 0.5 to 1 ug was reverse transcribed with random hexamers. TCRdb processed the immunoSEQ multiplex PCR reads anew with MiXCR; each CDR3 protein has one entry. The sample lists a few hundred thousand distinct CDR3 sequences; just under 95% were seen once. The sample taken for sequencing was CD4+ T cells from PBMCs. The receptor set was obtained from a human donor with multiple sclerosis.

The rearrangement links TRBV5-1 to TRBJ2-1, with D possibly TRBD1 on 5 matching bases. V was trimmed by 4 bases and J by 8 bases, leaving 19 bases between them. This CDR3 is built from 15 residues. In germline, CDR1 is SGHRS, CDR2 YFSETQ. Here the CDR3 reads CASSPENRGIDEQFF. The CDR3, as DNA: TGCGCCAGCAGCCCAGAGAATAGGGGCATCGATGAGCAGTTCTTC.

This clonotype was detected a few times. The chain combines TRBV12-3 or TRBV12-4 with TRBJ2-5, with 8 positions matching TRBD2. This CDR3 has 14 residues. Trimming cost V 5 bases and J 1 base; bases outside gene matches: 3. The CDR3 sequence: CASSTAGVQETQYF. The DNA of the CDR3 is TGTGCCAGCAGTACAGCGGGGGTCCAAGAGACCCAGTACTTC.

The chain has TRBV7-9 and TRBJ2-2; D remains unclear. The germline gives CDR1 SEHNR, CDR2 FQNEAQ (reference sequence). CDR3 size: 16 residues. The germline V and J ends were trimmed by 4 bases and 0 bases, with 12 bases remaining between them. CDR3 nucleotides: TGTGCCAGCAGCTCAGCCCCATCAGCGAACACCGGGGAGCTGTTTTTT. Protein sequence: CASSSAPSANTGELFF.

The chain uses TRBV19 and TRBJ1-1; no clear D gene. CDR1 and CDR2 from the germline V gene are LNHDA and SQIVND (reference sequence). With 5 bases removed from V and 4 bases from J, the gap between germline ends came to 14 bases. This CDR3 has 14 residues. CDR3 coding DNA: TGTGCCAGTAGTGGATACGGTCAGCTCACTGAAGCTTTCTTT. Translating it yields CASSGYGQLTEAFF.

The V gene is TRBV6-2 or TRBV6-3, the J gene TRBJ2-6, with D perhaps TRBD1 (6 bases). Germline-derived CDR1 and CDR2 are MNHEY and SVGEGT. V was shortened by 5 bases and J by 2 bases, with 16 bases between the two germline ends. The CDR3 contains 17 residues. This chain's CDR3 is CASSQTQGWAGANVLTF. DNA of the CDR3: TGTGCCAGCAGTCAAACACAGGGTTGGGCTGGGGCCAACGTCCTGACTTTC.

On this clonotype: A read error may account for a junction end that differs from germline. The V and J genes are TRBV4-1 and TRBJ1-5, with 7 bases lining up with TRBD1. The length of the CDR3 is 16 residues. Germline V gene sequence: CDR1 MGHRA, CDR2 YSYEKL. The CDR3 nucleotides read TGCGCCAGCAGCCTCAACAGGGGCCCGAGCAATCACCCCCAGCATTTT. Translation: CASSLNRGPSNHPQHF.

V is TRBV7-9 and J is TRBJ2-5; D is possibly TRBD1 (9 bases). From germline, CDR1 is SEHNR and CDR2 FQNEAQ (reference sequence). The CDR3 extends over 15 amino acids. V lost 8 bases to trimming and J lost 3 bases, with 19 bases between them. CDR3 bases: TGTGCCAGCGGTAACAGGGGGCGGGAGGAAGAGACCCAGTACTTC. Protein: CASGNRGREEETQYF.

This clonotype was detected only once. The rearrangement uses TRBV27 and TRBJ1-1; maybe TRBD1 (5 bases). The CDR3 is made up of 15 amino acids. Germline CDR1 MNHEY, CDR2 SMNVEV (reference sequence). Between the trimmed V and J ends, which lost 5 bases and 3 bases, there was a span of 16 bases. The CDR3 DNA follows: TGTGCCAGCAGTCCTGGTCAGGGTGTGTACACTGAAGCTTTCTTT. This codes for CASSPGQGVYTEAFF.

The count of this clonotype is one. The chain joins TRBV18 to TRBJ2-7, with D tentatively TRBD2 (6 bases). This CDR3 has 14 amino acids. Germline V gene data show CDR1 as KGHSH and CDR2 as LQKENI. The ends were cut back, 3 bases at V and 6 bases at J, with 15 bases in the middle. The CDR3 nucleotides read TGTGCCAGCTCACCGCCCCCGGGTAGCGGCGAGCAGTACTTC. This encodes CASSPPPGSGEQYF.

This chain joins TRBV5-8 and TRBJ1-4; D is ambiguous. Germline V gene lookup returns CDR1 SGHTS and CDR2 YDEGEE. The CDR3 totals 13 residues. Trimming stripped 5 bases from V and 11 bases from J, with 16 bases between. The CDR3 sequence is CASRAGLSWKLFF. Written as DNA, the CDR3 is TGTGCCAGCAGGGCAGGACTGTCCTGGAAACTGTTTTTT.

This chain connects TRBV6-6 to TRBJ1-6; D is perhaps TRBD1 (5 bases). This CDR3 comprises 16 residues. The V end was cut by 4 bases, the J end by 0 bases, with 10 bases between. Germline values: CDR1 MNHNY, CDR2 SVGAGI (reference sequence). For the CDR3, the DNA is TGTGCCAGCAGTTTCCCAGGGAGCTCCTATAATTCACCCCTCCACTTT. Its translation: CASSFPGSSYNSPLHF.

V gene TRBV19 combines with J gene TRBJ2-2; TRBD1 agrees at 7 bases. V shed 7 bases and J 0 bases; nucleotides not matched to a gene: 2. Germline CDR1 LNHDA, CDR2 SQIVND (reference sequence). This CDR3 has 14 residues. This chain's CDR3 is CASKTGSNTGELFF. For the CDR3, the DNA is TGTGCCAGTAAGACAGGGTCGAACACCGGGGAGCTGTTTTTT.

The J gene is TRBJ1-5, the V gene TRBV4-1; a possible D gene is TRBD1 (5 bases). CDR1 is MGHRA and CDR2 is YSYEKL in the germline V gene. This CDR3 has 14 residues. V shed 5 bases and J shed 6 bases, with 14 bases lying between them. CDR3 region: CASSYPAGGQPQHF. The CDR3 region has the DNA TGCGCCAGCAGCTACCCCGCCGGGGGTCAGCCCCAGCATTTT.

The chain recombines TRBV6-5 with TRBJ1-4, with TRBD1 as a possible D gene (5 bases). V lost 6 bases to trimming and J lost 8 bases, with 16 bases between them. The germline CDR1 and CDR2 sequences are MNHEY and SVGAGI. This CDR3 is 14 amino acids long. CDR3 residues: CASSPGGAREKLFF. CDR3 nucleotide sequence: TGTGCCAGCAGCCCCGGAGGGGCCCGGGAAAAACTGTTTTTT.

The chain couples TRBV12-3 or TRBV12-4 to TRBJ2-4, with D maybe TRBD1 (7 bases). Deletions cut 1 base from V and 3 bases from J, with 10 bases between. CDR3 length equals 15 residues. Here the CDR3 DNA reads TGTGCCAGCAGTTTAGGGCAGGGGGGCAAAAACATTCAGTACTTC. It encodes CASSLGQGGKNIQYF.

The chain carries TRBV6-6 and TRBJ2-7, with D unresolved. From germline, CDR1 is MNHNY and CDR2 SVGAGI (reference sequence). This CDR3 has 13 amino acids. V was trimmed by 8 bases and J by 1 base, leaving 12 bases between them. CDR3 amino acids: CASAPVSSYEQYV. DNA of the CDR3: TGTGCCAGCGCCCCCGTGAGTTCCTACGAGCAGTACGTC.

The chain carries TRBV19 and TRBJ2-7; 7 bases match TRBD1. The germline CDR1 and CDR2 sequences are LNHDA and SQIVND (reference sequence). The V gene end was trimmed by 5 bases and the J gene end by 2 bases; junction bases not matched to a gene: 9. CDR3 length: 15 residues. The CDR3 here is CASSGRLGQTYEQYF. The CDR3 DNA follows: TGTGCCAGTAGTGGTAGGTTGGGACAGACCTACGAGCAGTACTTC.

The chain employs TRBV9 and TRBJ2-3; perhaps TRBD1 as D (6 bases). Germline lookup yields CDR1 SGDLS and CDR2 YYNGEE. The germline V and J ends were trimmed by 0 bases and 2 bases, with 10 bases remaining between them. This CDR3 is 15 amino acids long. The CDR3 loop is CASSVGAGDTDTQYF. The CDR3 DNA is TGTGCCAGCAGCGTAGGGGCAGGGGACACAGATACGCAGTATTTT. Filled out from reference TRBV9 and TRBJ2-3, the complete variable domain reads DSGVTQTPKHLITATGQRVTLRCSPRSGDLSVYWYQQSLDQGLQFLIQYYNGEERAKGNILERFSAQQFPDLHSELNLSSLELGDSALYFCASSVGAGDTDTQYFGPGTRLTVL.

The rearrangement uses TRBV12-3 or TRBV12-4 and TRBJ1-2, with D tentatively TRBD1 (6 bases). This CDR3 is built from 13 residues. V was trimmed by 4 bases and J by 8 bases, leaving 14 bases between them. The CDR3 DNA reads TGTGCCAGCAGTTCTACAGGGAGTCGAGGCTACACCTTC. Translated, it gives CASSSTGSRGYTF.

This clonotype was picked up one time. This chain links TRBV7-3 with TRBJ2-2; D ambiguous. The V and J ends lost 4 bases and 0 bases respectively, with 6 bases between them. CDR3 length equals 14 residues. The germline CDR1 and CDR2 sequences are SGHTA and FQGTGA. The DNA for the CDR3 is TGTGCCAGCAGCTCCAGAACGAACACCGGGGAGCTGTTTTTT. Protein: CASSSRTNTGELFF.

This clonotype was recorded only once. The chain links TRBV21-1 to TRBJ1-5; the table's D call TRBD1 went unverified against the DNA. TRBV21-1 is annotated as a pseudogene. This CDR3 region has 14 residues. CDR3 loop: CASTGRGSNQPQHF. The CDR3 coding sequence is TGTGCCAGCACGGGCAGGGGAAGCAATCAGCCCCAGCATTTT.

The CDR3 reads CASSLGREGLEQFF. In DNA form, the CDR3 reads TGTGCCAGCAGCTTAGGGCGGGAGGGCCTTGAGCAGTTCTTC. The V gene is TRBV7-9, the J gene TRBJ2-1, with 9 bases lining up with TRBD2. The CDR3 contains 14 residues. The junction had 4 bases not matched to a gene; V was cut back by 1 base and J by 9 bases. Germline CDR1 is SEHNR and CDR2 is FQNEAQ (reference sequence). Combining the CDR3 with reference TRBV7-9 and TRBJ2-1 gives the whole variable domain DTGVSQNPRHKITKRGQNVTFRCDPISEHNRLYWYRQTLGQGPEFLTYFQNEAQLEKSRLLSDRFSAERPKGSFSTLEIQRTEQGDSAMYLCASSLGREGLEQFFGPGTRLTVL.

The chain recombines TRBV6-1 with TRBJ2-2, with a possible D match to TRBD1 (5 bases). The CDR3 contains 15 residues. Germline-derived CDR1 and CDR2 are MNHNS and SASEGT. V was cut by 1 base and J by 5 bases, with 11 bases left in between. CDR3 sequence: CASSEGSGRTGELFF. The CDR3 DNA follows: TGTGCCAGCAGTGAAGGGTCAGGGCGGACCGGGGAGCTGTTTTTT.

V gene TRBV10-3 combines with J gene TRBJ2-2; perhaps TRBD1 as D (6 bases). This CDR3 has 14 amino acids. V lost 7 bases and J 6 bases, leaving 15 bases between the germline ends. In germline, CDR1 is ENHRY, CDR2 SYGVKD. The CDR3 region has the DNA TGTGCCATCACCGAGGACAGTTCATCCGGGGAGCTGTTTTTT. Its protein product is CAITEDSSSGELFF.

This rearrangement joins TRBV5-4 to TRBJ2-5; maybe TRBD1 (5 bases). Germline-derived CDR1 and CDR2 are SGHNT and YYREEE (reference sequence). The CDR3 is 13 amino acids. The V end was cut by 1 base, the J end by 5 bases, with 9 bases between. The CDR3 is CASSLPTVETQYF. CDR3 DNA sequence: TGTGCCAGCAGCTTGCCGACAGTGGAGACCCAGTACTTC.

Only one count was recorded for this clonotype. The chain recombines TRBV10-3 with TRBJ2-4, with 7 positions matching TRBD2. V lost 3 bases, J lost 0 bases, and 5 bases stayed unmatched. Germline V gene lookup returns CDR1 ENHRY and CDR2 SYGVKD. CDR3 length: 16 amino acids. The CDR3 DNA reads TGTGCCATCAGTGACCCGGGGGGAGTAGCCAAAAACATTCAGTACTTC. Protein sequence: CAISDPGGVAKNIQYF.

This CDR3 reads CASSLRPTGNGNQPQHF. The CDR3 nucleotides read TGCGCCAGCAGCCTACGGCCGACAGGGAACGGCAATCAGCCCCAGCATTTT. V and J are TRBV5-1 and TRBJ1-5, with 7 bases identical to TRBD1. The CDR3 length is 17 residues. Trimming took 4 bases from V and 2 from J; bases not matched to a gene: 12. CDR1 SGHRS and CDR2 YFSETQ come from the germline V gene. The full variable domain, its missing parts supplied by reference TRBV5-1 and TRBJ1-5, is KAGVTQTPRYLIKTRGQQVTLSCSPISGHRSVSWYQQTPGQGLQFLFEYFSETQRNKGNFPGRFSGRQFSNSRSEMNVSTLELGDSALYLCASSLRPTGNGNQPQHFGDGTRLSIL.

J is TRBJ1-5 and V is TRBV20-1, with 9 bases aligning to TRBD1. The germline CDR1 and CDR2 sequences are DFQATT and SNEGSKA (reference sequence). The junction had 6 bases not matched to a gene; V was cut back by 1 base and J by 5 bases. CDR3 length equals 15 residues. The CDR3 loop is CSARGGQGMDQPQHF. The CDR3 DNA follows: TGCAGTGCTAGAGGGGGACAGGGAATGGATCAGCCCCAGCATTTT.

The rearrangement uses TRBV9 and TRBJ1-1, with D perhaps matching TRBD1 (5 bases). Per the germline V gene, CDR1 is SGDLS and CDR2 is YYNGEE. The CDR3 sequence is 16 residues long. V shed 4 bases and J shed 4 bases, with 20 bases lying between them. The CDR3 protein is CASSPSSGPVGTEAFF. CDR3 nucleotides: TGTGCCAGCAGCCCTTCTTCGGGACCCGTGGGCACTGAAGCTTTCTTT.